This T cell receptor beta chain was obtained from a study of regulatory T cells in long-lasting Graves disease. Study-wide results and limits: Persistent Graves' patients showed reduced TCR diversity versus newly diagnosed patients. Among samples with persistent disease, TRBV28, TRBJ1-2 and TRBJ2-5 were favored.

Researchers made TCR beta libraries by using iRepertoire HTBI primers and running Arm-PCR on CDR3 regions. Original analysis: In the combined samples, 50 to 75 TRBV and 14 TRBJ segments were identified. TCRdb re-called the multiplex PCR reads through MiXCR, storing one row per CDR3 protein. V and J calls and clone size were set by TCRdb, not the authors. The table lists about 620,000 distinct CDR3 sequences, roughly 15% of them singletons. This clonotype was seen many times. Its antigen remains unknown. The length of the CDR3 is 17 residues. Germline values: CDR1 ENHRY, CDR2 SYGVKD. V was shortened by 9 bases and J by 1 base, with 19 bases between the two germline ends. Regarding time point: newly diagnosed GD, antithyroid drugs for less than 3 months. Making the TCR library involved RNA that had been extracted from PBMCs. Another study also made use of these data, one on T cells in Graves' hyperthyroidism and ophthalmopathy. That study reports: Separating ophthalmopathy from stable hyperthyroidism was achieved by a 13 V-J model.

The sequence derives from a woman aged 25-40 years with Graves disease. The input for sequencing was peripheral blood mononuclear cells (PBMCs), taken at new diagnosis, from a patient treated with antithyroid drugs. The V gene is TRBV10-3, the J gene TRBJ2-6; D not certain. CDR3 sequence (DNA): TGTGCCATTACCCCGACGGTGGCGGTGTCTGGGGCCAACGTCCTGACTTTC. Translated, it gives CAITPTVAVSGANVLTF.